Presented here are 26 T cell receptor beta chains from one specimen sequenced in a study of beta chain features in type 1 diabetes. Whole-study findings and limits: People with Type 1 diabetes carried modestly yet significantly shorter TCRB CDR3s in all four CD4+ subsets.

Since all of the isolated RNA was reverse transcribed, expressed TCRB transcripts were what got sequenced. Only in-frame clones appear in the TCRdb table, and some are missing; sequencing was by immunoSEQ multiplex PCR. This sample yields 130,000 to 150,000 clones, of which around 13% are seen a single time; around 1.4% belongs to the top ten. For these TCRs, the target antigens are not known. Source material: central memory CD4+ T cells from blood. The receptors stem from a man between 18 and 35 years old with type 1 diabetes.

The table lists this clone with a few counts. The chain uses TRBV7-2 and TRBJ1-5; D uncertain. V was cut by 5 bases and J by 4 bases, with 12 bases left in between. Germline CDR1 reads SGHTA; CDR2 reads FQGNSA. CDR3 length: 14 amino acids. The DNA of the CDR3 is TGTGCCAGCAGCCAAATGACCCGTAATCAGCCCCAGCATTTT. The encoded protein is CASSQMTRNQPQHF.

V is TRBV18 and J is TRBJ1-1, with TRBD1 identical over 7 bases. The germline gives CDR1 KGHSH, CDR2 LQKENI. V lost 3 bases and J lost 8; bases outside the gene matches: 6. The CDR3 contains 13 residues. CDR3 protein: CASSPDRESEAFF. In DNA, the CDR3 is TGTGCCAGCTCACCCGACAGGGAGTCGGAAGCTTTCTTT. Variable domain in full (rest from reference TRBV18 and TRBJ1-1): NAGVMQNPRHLVRRRGQEARLRCSPMKGHSHVYWYRQLPEEGLKFMVYLQKENIIDESGMPKERFSAEFPKEGPSILRIQQVVRGDSAAYFCASSPDRESEAFFGQGTRLTVV.

This clone has ten or more counts. V and J are TRBV29-1 and TRBJ2-7, with 10 positions matching TRBD1. The germline CDR1 and CDR2 sequences are SQVTM and ANQGSEA. The V segment lost 4 bases and the J segment 1 base; nucleotides outside the gene matches: 4. The CDR3 spans 14 residues. CDR3 DNA sequence: TGCAGCGTTGTAGGGGACAGGGGATCCTACGAGCAGTACTTC. Translating it yields CSVVGDRGSYEQYF.

The V call is TRBV6-5, the J call TRBJ2-3; D gene uncertain. CDR1 and CDR2 (germline): MNHEY, SVGAGI. The germline V and J ends were trimmed by 0 bases and 3 bases, with 10 bases remaining between them. The CDR3 has 15 residues. The CDR3 protein is CASSYSNSRTDTQYF. The CDR3 DNA reads as TGTGCCAGCAGTTACTCGAACAGCCGAACAGATACGCAGTATTTT.

This sequence joins TRBV10-3 and TRBJ2-5, with 10 bases lining up with TRBD1. The CDR3 is 14 amino acids. V lost 8 bases to trimming and J lost 5 bases; unmatched junction nucleotides: 8. CDR1 is ENHRY and CDR2 is SYGVKD in the germline V gene. CDR3 nucleotide sequence: TGTGCCATCTCAAAGGGACAGGGGACGGAGACCCAGTACTTC. Translating it yields CAISKGQGTETQYF.

This clone has just a few counts. The chain recombines TRBV5-4 with TRBJ1-2, with TRBD1 matching 11 bases. The CDR3 has 14 residues. Looked up from germline, CDR1 is SGHNT and CDR2 is YYREEE (reference sequence). V shed 2 bases, J shed 7 bases, and the junction held 4 bases outside the gene matches. CDR3 sequence: CASSFWTGGTGYTF. In DNA form, the CDR3 reads TGTGCCAGCAGCTTTTGGACAGGGGGCACTGGCTACACCTTC.

The J gene is TRBJ2-7, the V gene TRBV5-4; 13 bases agree with TRBD2. Germline V gene data show CDR1 as SGHNT and CDR2 as YYREEE (reference sequence). The CDR3 has 17 amino acids. J lost 6 bases, V lost 4 bases, and 13 bases had no gene match. CDR3 nucleotides: TGTGCCAGCAGCCCGAGACTAGCGGGGGGTCCCAGCGCCGAGCAGTACTTC. Protein sequence: CASSPRLAGGPSAEQYF.

The J gene is TRBJ2-7, the V gene TRBV30; D uncertain. CDR1 and CDR2 from the germline V gene are GTSNPN and SVGIG (reference sequence). V lost 0 bases and J lost 3, with 12 bases in between. The CDR3 is 14 residues long. CDR3 in amino acids: CAWSVRGGSYEQYF. The CDR3, as DNA: TGTGCCTGGAGTGTACGAGGTGGTAGCTACGAGCAGTACTTC.

This clone has just a few counts. V and J are TRBV5-1 and TRBJ2-3; weak D call: TRBD1 (6 bases). Germline V gives CDR1 SGHRS, CDR2 YFSETQ. The length of the CDR3 is 15 residues. V was shortened by 4 bases and J by 1 base, with 13 bases between the two germline ends. The CDR3 sequence is CASSMDSPGTDTQYF. The CDR3 DNA reads as TGCGCCAGCAGCATGGACAGCCCTGGCACAGATACGCAGTATTTT.

The rearrangement links TRBV7-9 to TRBJ1-1; no reliable D call. V lost 1 base and J 7 bases, leaving 4 bases between the germline ends. Per the germline V gene, CDR1 is SEHNR and CDR2 is FQNEAQ (reference sequence). CDR3 size: 11 residues. In DNA, the CDR3 is TGTGCCAGCAGCTTAGAGGGTGAAGCTTTCTTT. This codes for CASSLEGEAFF.

V and J are TRBV30 and TRBJ1-3; no firm D call. The CDR3 is 12 amino acids. Germline assignment: CDR1 GTSNPN and CDR2 SVGIG (reference sequence). The V and J ends lost 5 bases and 0 bases respectively, with 5 bases between them. CDR3 bases: TGTGCCTGGCAATTCTCTGGAAACACCATATATTTT. Translating gives CAWQFSGNTIYF.

DNA of the CDR3: TGCGCCAGCAGCCGACCTGGGCAGGGACAGGGCACTGGGGCCAACGTCCTGACTTTC. Its translation is CASSRPGQGQGTGANVLTF. This chain connects TRBV4-1 to TRBJ2-6; TRBD1 matches 9 bases. This CDR3 has 19 amino acids. The ends lost 4 bases at V and 2 bases at J; junction bases unmatched: 12. Germline-derived CDR1 and CDR2 are MGHRA and YSYEKL.

The chain employs TRBV30 and TRBJ1-6, with no clear D. The CDR3 totals 14 residues. V lost 0 bases, J lost 5 bases, and 8 bases lay in between. Germline lookup yields CDR1 GTSNPN and CDR2 SVGIG (reference sequence). For the CDR3, the DNA is TGTGCCTGGAGTGTACGTCTCAATAATTCACCCCTCCACTTT. It encodes CAWSVRLNNSPLHF.

The chain has TRBV27 and TRBJ1-2, with D tentatively TRBD1 (5 bases). CDR3 size: 14 residues. Trimming took 2 bases from V and 0 from J, leaving 7 bases between them. CDR1 is MNHEY and CDR2 is SMNVEV in the germline V gene (reference sequence). CDR3 amino acids: CASSLKGPNYGYTF. Written as DNA, the CDR3 is TGTGCCAGCAGTTTAAAGGGACCTAACTATGGCTACACCTTC.

This clone was found a few times. The chain recombines TRBV25-1 with TRBJ1-6, with no clear D. Trimming stripped 2 bases from V and 7 bases from J, with 12 bases between. This CDR3 has 15 amino acids. CDR1 is MGHDK, CDR2 SYGVNS, per germline. As DNA, the CDR3 is TGTGCCAGCAGTGAAACCGGGGAGATGAATTCACCCCTCCACTTT. Translated, it gives CASSETGEMNSPLHF. The entire variable domain, with the rest obtained from reference TRBV25-1 and TRBJ1-6, is as follows: EADIYQTPRYLVIGTGKKITLECSQTMGHDKMYWYQQDPGMELHLIHYSYGVNSTEKGDLSSESTVSRIRTEHFPLTLESARPSHTSQYLCASSETGEMNSPLHFGNGTRLTVT.

This clone was observed a few times. V usage is TRBV6-5 and J usage is TRBJ2-5, with 7 nucleotides matching TRBD1. V lost 4 bases to trimming and J lost 0 bases; unmatched junction nucleotides: 8. CDR3 length equals 16 residues. Germline values: CDR1 MNHEY, CDR2 SVGAGI. The CDR3 spells CASSSGQALNQETQYF. CDR3 coding DNA: TGTGCCAGCAGTTCAGGACAGGCCCTAAACCAAGAGACCCAGTACTTC.

This clone was found a few times. This chain uses TRBV30 with TRBJ2-5; 8 bases match TRBD1. The CDR3 has 15 amino acids. Germline CDR1 GTSNPN, CDR2 SVGIG (reference sequence). Trimming removed 3 bases from V and 1 base from J; junction bases left unmatched: 7. The CDR3 reads CAWRLQTGGQETQYF. The CDR3 nucleotides are TGTGCCTGGAGGCTTCAAACAGGGGGCCAAGAGACCCAGTACTTC. Combining the CDR3 with reference TRBV30 and TRBJ2-5 gives the whole variable domain SQTIHQWPATLVQPVGSPLSLECTVEGTSNPNLYWYRQAAGRGLQLLFYSVGIGQISSEVPQNLSASRPQDRQFILSSKKLLLSDSGFYLCAWRLQTGGQETQYFGPGTRLLVL.

Regarding this clone: The junction departs from the called germline gene at one end, perhaps through a read error. V usage is TRBV7-7 and J usage is TRBJ2-1, with 7 bases lining up with TRBD2. The CDR3 consists of 16 residues. Germline CDR1 is SSHAT and CDR2 is FNYEAQ (reference sequence). The CDR3 nucleotides are TGTGCTAGCAGCTTACTCGAAGCGGGGATGGGGGATGAGCAGTTCTTC. Its translation is CASSLLEAGMGDEQFF.

The chain combines TRBV5-1 with TRBJ1-2; TRBD1 is a possible D gene (5 bases). The length of the CDR3 is 17 residues. Between the trimmed V and J ends, which lost 0 bases and 1 base, there was a span of 16 bases. CDR1 is SGHRS and CDR2 is YFSETQ in the germline V gene. CDR3 nucleotides: TGCGCCAGCAGCTTGGGCGGACATCGATTTGGTAACTATGGCTACACCTTC. The encoded protein is CASSLGGHRFGNYGYTF.

The chain uses TRBV19 and TRBJ1-2; D gene ambiguous. Germline V gene data show CDR1 as LNHDA and CDR2 as SQIVND (reference sequence). The CDR3 length is 17 residues. Trimming took off 4 bases at V and 0 bases at J, with 18 bases between the two ends. This CDR3 is CASSSGPDGLANYGYTF. The CDR3 coding sequence is TGTGCCAGTAGTAGCGGTCCGGACGGACTTGCTAACTATGGCTACACCTTC.

This clone was seen more than once but under ten times. The chain couples TRBV9 to TRBJ1-1; no clear D. Germline lookup yields CDR1 SGDLS and CDR2 YYNGEE. The CDR3 runs to 14 residues. Trimming cost V 0 bases and J 5 bases, with 11 bases left between them. The CDR3 spells CASSVDVGRTEAFF. CDR3 sequence (DNA): TGTGCCAGCAGCGTAGATGTGGGGAGAACTGAAGCTTTCTTT. The full variable domain, completed using reference TRBV9 and TRBJ1-1, is DSGVTQTPKHLITATGQRVTLRCSPRSGDLSVYWYQQSLDQGLQFLIQYYNGEERAKGNILERFSAQQFPDLHSELNLSSLELGDSALYFCASSVDVGRTEAFFGQGTRLTVV.

Notes on this clone: The identical CDR3 is also encoded by other nucleotide sequences in the sample. The rearrangement uses TRBV6-5 and TRBJ2-7; 7 nucleotides align to TRBD1. V shed 6 bases, J shed 3 bases, and the junction held 5 bases outside the gene matches. Germline lookup yields CDR1 MNHEY and CDR2 SVGAGI. The CDR3 is 13 amino acids. The CDR3 DNA follows: TGTGCCAGCAGCCCCGGGACAGTCTACGAGCAGTACTTC. Encoded protein: CASSPGTVYEQYF.

The genes are TRBV6-6 and TRBJ2-2; D is uncertain. The germline V and J ends were trimmed by 7 bases and 8 bases, with 8 bases remaining between them. The CDR3 runs to 11 residues. From germline, CDR1 is MNHNY and CDR2 SVGAGI (reference sequence). The CDR3 nucleotides read TGTGCCAGCACCCGACTGGGGGAGCTGTTTTTT. Translating it yields CASTRLGELFF.

The chain combines TRBV6-6 with TRBJ1-6, with no clear D. Per germline, CDR1 MNHNY and CDR2 SVGAGI (reference sequence). There are 12 residues in the CDR3. V gave up 7 bases and J gave up 8 bases, with 9 bases separating them. The CDR3 DNA reads TGTGCCAGCACTCCGCCGGATTCACCCCTCCACTTT. This codes for CASTPPDSPLHF.

V usage is TRBV6-5 and J usage is TRBJ1-3; D unclear. The CDR3 has 15 residues. Trimming removed 6 bases from V and 0 bases from J, with 12 bases in between. Germline V gene sequence: CDR1 MNHEY, CDR2 SVGAGI. The CDR3 loop reads CASSRTGFSGNTIYF. CDR3 coding DNA: TGTGCCAGCAGCCGGACGGGTTTCTCTGGAAACACCATATATTTT.

The chain is built from TRBV5-4 and TRBJ1-1; possible D gene TRBD1, 6 bases. Trimming removed 3 bases at V and 7 bases at J, with 13 bases between. The germline gives CDR1 SGHNT, CDR2 YYREEE (reference sequence). The CDR3 runs 13 residues. For the CDR3, the DNA is TGTGCCAGCAGCTCGAACAGGGTCAGTGAAGCTTTCTTT. Amino acid sequence: CASSSNRVSEAFF.